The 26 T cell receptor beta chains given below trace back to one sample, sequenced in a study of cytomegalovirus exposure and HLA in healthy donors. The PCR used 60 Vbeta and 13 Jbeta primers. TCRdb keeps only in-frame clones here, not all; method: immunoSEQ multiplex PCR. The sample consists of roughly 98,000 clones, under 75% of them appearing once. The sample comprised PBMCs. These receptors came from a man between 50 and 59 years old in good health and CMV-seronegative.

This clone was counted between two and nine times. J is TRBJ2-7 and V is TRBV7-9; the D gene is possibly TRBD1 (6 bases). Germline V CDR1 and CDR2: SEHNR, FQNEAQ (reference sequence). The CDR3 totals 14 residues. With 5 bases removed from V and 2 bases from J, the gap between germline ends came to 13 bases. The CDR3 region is CASSPRTETYEQYF. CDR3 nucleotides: TGTGCCAGCAGCCCACGGACAGAGACCTACGAGCAGTACTTC.

CDR3 nucleotide sequence: TGTGCCAGCAGTAGTCGACAGAACACTGAAGCTTTCTTT. Translated: CASSSRQNTEAFF. V gene TRBV6-1 combines with J gene TRBJ1-1; no clear D. The germline V gene has CDR1 MNHNS and CDR2 SASEGT. Trimming removed 5 bases at V and 1 base at J, with 8 bases between. The CDR3 totals 13 residues.

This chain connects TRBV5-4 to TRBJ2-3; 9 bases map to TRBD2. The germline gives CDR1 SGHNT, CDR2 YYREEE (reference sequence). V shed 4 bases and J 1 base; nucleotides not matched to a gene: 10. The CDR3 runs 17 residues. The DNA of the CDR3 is TGTGCCAGCAGCGCGGGGGGGCGGGTTGGTGGCACAGATACGCAGTATTTT. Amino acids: CASSAGGRVGGTDTQYF.

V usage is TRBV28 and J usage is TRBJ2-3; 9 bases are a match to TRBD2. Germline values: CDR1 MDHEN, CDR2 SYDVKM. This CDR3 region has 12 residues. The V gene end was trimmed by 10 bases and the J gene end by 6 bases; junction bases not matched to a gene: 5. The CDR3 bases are TGTGCCACAGCGGGGGGCAGGGATACGCAGTATTTT. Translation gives CATAGGRDTQYF.

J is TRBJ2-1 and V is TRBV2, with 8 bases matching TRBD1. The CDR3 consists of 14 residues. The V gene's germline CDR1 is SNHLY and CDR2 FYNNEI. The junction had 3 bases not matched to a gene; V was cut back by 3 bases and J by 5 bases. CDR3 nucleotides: TGTGCCAGCAGTGAGAGGACAGGGAACAATGAGCAGTTCTTC. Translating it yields CASSERTGNNEQFF.

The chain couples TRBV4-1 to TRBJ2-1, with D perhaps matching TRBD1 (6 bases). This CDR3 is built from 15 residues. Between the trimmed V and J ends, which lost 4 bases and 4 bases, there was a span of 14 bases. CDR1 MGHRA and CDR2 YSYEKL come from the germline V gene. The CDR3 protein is CASSRRPGQYNEQFF. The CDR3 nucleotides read TGCGCCAGCAGCCGACGACCGGGACAATACAATGAGCAGTTCTTC.

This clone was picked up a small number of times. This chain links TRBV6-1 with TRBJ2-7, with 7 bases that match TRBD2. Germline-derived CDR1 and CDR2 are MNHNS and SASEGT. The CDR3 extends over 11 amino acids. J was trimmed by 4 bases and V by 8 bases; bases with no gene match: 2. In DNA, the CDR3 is TGTGCCAGCTGGGGGGGTTACGAGCAGTACTTC. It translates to CASWGGYEQYF.

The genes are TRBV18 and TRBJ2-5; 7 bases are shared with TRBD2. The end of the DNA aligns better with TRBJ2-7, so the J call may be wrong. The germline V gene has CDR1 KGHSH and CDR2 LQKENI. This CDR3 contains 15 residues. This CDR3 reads CASSPPRTRGVEQYF. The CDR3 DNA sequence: TGTGCCAGCTCACCACCAAGGACTAGAGGGGTCGAGCAGTACTTC.

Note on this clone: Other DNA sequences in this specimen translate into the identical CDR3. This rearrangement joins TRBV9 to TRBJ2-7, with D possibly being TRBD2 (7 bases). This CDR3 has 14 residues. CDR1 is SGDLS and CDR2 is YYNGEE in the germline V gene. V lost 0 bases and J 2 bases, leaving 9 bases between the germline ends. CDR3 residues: CASSVGGGTYEQYF. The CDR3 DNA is TGTGCCAGCAGCGTAGGCGGGGGCACCTACGAGCAGTACTTC.

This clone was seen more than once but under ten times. The CDR3 sequence is CASSQVSGTPRAGELFF. For the CDR3, the DNA is TGTGCCAGCAGCCAAGTGAGCGGGACTCCACGGGCCGGGGAGCTGTTTTTT. The J gene is TRBJ2-2, the V gene TRBV14, with 7 bases fitting TRBD2. Germline-derived CDR1 and CDR2 are SGHDN and FVKESK. The CDR3 is 17 amino acids. V dropped 1 base and J dropped 6; count of bases not matched to a gene: 11.

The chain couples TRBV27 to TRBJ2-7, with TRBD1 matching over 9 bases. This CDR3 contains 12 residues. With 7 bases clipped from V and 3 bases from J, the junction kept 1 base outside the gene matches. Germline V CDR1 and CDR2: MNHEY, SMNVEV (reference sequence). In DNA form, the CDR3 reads TGTGCCAGCATGGACAGGGGCTACGAGCAGTACTTC. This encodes CASMDRGYEQYF.

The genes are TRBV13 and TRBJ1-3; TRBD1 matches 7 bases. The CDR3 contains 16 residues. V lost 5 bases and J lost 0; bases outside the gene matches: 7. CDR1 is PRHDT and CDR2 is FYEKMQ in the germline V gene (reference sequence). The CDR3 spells CASSQDRSSSGNTIYF. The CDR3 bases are TGTGCCAGCAGCCAGGACAGGTCGAGCTCTGGAAACACCATATATTTT.

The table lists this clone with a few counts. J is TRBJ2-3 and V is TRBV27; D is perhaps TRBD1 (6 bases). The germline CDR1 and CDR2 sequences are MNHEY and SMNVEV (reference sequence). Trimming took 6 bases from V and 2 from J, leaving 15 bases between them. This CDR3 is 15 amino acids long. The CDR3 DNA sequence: TGTGCCAGCAGCACTACTGGACAGAACACAGATACGCAGTATTTT. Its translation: CASSTTGQNTDTQYF.

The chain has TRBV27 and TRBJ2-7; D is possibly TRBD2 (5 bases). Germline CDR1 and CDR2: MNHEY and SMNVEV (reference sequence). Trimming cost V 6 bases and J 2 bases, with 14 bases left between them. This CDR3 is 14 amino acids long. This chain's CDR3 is CASRTDFFPYEQYF. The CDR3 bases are TGTGCCAGCAGGACGGACTTTTTCCCCTACGAGCAGTACTTC.

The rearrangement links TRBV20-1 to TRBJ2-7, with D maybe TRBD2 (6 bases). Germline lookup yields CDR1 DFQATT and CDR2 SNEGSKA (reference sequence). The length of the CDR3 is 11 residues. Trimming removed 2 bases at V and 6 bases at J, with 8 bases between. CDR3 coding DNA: TGCAGTGCTAGACGAGCGGGCGAGCAGTACTTC. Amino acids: CSARRAGEQYF.

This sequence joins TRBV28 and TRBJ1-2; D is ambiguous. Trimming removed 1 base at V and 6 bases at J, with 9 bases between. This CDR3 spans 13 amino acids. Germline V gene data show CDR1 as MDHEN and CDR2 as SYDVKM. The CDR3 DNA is TGTGCCAGCAGTTTATACGGCGGCGATGGCTACACCTTC. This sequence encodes CASSLYGGDGYTF.

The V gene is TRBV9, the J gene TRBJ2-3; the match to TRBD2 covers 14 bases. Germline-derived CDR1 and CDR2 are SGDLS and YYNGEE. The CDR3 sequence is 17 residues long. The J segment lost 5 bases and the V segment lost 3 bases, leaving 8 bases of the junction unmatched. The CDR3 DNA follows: TGTGCCAGCAGCGACCCGACTAGCGGGGGGGCAGGAGATACGCAGTATTTT. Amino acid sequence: CASSDPTSGGAGDTQYF.

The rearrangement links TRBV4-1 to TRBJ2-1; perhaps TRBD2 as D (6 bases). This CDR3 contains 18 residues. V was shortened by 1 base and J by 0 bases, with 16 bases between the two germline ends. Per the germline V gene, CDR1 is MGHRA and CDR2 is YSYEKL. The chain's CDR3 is CASSQGGRLTSSYNEQFF. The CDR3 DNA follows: TGCGCCAGCAGCCAAGGAGGAAGGTTGACTAGCTCCTACAATGAGCAGTTCTTC.

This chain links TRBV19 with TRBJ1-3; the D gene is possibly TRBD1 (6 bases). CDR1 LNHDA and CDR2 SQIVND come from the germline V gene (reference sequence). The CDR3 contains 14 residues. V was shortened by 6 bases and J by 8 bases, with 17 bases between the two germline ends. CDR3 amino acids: CASRTLDSGDTIYF. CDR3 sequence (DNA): TGTGCCAGTAGGACACTGGACAGCGGAGACACCATATATTTT.

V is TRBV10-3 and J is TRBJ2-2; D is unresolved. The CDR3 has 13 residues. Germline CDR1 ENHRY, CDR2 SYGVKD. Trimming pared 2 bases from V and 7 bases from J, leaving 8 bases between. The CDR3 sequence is CAISEGLSGELFF. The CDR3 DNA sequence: TGTGCCATCAGTGAGGGGCTCAGCGGGGAGCTGTTTTTT.

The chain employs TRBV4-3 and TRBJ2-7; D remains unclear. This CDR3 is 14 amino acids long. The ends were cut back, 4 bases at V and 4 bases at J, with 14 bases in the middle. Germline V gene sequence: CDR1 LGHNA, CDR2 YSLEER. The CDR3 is CASSPPDREYEQYF. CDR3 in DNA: TGCGCCAGCAGCCCGCCTGATCGTGAGTACGAGCAGTACTTC.

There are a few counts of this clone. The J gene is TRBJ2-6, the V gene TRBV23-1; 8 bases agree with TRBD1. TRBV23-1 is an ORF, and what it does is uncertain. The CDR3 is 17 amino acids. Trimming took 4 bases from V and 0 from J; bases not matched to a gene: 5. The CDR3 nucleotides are TGCGCCAGCAGTCTGGGGACAGGCCTCTCTGGGGCCAACGTCCTGACTTTC. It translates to CASSLGTGLSGANVLTF.

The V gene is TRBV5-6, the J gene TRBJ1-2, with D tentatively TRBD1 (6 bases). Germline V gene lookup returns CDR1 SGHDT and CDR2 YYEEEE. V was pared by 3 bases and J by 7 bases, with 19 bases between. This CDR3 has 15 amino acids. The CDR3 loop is CASSSRYDRMSGYTF. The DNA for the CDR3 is TGTGCCAGCAGCTCCCGGTACGACAGGATGAGTGGCTACACCTTC.

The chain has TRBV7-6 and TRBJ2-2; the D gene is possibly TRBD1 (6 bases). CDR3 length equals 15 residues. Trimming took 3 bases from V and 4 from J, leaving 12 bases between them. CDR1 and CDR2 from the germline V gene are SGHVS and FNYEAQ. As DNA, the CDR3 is TGTGCCAGCAGCTTTACAGGGAGAGGCACCGGGGAGCTGTTTTTT. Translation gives CASSFTGRGTGELFF.

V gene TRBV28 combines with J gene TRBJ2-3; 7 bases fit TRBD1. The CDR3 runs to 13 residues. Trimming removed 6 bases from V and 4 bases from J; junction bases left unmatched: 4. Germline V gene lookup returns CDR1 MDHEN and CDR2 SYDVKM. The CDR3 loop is CASSRQGPDTQYF. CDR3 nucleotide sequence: TGTGCCAGCAGCCGACAGGGACCAGATACGCAGTATTTT.

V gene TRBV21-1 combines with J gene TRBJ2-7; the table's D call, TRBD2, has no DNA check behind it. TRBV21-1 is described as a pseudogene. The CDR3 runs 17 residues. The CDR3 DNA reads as TGTGCCAGCAGAATACATCCCCCAGGACTAGCGTCGTACGAGCAGTACTTC. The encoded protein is CASRIHPPGLASYEQYF.